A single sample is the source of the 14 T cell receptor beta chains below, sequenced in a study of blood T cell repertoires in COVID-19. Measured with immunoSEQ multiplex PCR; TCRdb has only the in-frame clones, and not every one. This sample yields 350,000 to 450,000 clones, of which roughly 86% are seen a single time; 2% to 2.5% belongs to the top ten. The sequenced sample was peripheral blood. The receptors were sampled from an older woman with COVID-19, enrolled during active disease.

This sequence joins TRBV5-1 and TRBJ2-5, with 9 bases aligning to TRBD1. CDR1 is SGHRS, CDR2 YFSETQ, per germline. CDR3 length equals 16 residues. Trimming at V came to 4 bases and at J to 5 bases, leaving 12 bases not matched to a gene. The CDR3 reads CASSHYGTGSRETQYF. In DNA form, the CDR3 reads TGCGCCAGCAGCCATTACGGGACAGGGAGTCGGGAGACCCAGTACTTC. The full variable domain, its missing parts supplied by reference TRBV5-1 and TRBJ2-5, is KAGVTQTPRYLIKTRGQQVTLSCSPISGHRSVSWYQQTPGQGLQFLFEYFSETQRNKGNFPGRFSGRQFSNSRSEMNVSTLELGDSALYLCASSHYGTGSRETQYFGPGTRLLVL.

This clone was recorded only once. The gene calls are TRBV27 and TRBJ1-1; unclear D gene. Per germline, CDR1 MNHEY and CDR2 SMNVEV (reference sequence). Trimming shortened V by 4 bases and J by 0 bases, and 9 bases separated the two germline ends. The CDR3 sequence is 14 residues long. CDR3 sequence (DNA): TGTGCCAGCAGTTCCGGGTCTATGAACACTGAAGCTTTCTTT. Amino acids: CASSSGSMNTEAFF.

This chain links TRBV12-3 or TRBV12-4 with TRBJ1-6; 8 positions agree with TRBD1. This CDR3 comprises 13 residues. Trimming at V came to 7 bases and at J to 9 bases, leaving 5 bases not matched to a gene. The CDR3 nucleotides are TGTGCCAGCATCGGACAGGGAACTTCACCCCTCCACTTT. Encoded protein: CASIGQGTSPLHF.

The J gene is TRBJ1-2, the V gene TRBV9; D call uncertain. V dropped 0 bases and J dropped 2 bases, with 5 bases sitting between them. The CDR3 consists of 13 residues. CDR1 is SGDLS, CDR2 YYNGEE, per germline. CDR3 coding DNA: TGTGCCAGCAGCGTAGGAGTAAACTATGGCTACACCTTC. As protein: CASSVGVNYGYTF.

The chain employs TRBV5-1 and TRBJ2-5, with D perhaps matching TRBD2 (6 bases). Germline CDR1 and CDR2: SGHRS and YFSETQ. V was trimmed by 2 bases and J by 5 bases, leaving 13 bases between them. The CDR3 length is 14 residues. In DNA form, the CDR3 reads TGCGCCAGCAGCTTAGGAGGGGCCAGGGAGACCCAGTACTTC. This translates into CASSLGGARETQYF. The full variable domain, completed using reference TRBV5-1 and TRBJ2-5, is KAGVTQTPRYLIKTRGQQVTLSCSPISGHRSVSWYQQTPGQGLQFLFEYFSETQRNKGNFPGRFSGRQFSNSRSEMNVSTLELGDSALYLCASSLGGARETQYFGPGTRLLVL.

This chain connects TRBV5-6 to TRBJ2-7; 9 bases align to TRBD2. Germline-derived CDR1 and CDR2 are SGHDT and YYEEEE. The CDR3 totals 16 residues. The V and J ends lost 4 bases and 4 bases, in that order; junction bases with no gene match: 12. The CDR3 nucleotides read TGTGCCAGCAGCCGTCGAGGGCGGGGGGGCGAGTACGAGCAGTACTTC. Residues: CASSRRGRGGEYEQYF.

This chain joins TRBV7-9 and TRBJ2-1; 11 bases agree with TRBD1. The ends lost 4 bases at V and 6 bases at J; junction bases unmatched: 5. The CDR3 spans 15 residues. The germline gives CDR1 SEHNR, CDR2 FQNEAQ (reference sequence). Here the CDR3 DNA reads TGTGCCAGCAGCTCCCGGGACAGGGGGACCAATGAGCAGTTCTTC. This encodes CASSSRDRGTNEQFF.

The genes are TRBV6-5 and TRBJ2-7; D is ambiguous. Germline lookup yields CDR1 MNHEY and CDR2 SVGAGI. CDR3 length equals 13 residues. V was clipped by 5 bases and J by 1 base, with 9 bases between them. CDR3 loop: CASSRYKSYEQYF. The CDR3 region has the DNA TGTGCCAGCAGTAGATACAAGTCCTACGAGCAGTACTTC.

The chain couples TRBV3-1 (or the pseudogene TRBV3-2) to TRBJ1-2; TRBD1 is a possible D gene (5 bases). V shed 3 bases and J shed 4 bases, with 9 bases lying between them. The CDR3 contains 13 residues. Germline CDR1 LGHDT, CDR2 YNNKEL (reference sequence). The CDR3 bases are TGTGCCAGCAGCCATAAGACAGTCTATGGCTACACCTTC. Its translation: CASSHKTVYGYTF.

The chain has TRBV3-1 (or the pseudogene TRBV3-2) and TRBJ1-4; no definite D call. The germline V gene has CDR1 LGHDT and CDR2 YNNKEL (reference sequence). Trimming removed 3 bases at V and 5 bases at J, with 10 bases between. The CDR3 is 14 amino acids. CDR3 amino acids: CASSQGPLNEKLFF. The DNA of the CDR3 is TGTGCCAGCAGCCAGGGCCCTCTCAATGAAAAACTGTTTTTT.

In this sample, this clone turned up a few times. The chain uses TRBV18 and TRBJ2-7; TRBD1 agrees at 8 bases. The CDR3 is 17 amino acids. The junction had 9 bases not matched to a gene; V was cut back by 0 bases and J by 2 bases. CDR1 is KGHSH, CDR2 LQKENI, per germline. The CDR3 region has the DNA TGTGCCAGCTCACCACCGCAGGGGGCGAAGGGCACCTACGAGCAGTACTTC. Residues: CASSPPQGAKGTYEQYF.

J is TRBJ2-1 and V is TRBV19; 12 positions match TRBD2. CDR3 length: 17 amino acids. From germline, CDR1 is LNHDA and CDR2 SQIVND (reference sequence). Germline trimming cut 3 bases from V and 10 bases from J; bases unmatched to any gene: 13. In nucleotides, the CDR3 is TGTGCCAGTAGTATCCGACCTACTAGCGGGGGGTTAGCGGAGCAGTTCTTC. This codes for CASSIRPTSGGLAEQFF.

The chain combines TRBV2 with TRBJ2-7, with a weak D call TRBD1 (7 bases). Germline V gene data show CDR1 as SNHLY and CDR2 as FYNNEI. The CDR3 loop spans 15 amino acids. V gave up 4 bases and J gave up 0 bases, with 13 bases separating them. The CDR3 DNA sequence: TGTGCCAGCAGTGGAAGGCAGGGGGGCTCCTACGAGCAGTACTTC. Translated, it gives CASSGRQGGSYEQYF.

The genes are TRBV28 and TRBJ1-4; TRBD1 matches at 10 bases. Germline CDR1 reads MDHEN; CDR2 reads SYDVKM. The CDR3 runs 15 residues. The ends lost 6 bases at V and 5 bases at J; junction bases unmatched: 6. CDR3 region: CASSRPGQGNEKLFF. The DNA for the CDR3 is TGTGCCAGCAGCCGGCCGGGACAGGGGAATGAAAAACTGTTTTTT.